This T cell receptor (beta chain) was recovered during a study of T cell repertoires in cytomegalovirus infection. About the study: Recently described HLA-C-restricted plus well-studied HLA-B-restricted CMV epitopes were used. General study findings and limits: Carriers of CMV and the relevant HLA type were discriminated by public TCR beta frequency. Clonotypes of TCR beta that were HLA-C-restricted and CMV-specific dominated the ex vivo response.

The CDR3 contains 15 residues. Germline V gives CDR1 SGHVS, CDR2 FQNEAQ. The ends were cut back, 2 bases at V and 3 bases at J, with 11 bases in the middle. TCRdb recomputed calls from the reads with MiXCR, one row per CDR3 protein. Here the sample spans approximately 150,000 distinct CDR3 sequences, roughly 20% being singletons. In its sample, this clonotype was seen a few times. No antigen is known for it. The chain is built from TRBV7-8 and TRBJ1-5; D not certain. Here the sequenced sample was CD8+ T cells from cultured PBMCs, taken from culture after CMV antigen stimulation. The clonotype comes from a human donor in good health (CMV status not recorded). Some clones in this sample may be carry-over from other donors' samples. The CDR3 is CASSLLPAANQPQHF. In DNA, the CDR3 is TGTGCCAGCAGCTTATTACCGGCAGCCAATCAGCCCCAGCATTTT.